The rows below give T cell receptor beta chains drawn from one sample of a study of early T cells in non-severe SARS-CoV-2 infection. TCRdb reanalysed the 5' RACE reads using MiXCR and keeps one entry per CDR3 protein. The sample consists of over 20,000 distinct CDR3 sequences, over 4% of them appearing once. Material for sequencing was whole blood. The source is an adult who was a healthcare worker with PCR-confirmed SARS-CoV-2 infection or an uninfected control (not recorded which). The CDR3 runs from the conserved cysteine through the conserved F or W.

CASTGWDEKLFF	TRBV11-2	TRBJ1-4
CASSHGGINNQPQHF	TRBV6-2/TRBV6-3	TRBJ1-5
CASSPSGGGLEQFF	TRBV12-3/TRBV12-4	TRBJ2-1
CASSFGWRATEAFF	TRBV12-3/TRBV12-4	TRBJ1-1
CASSTLRGAPTGELFF	TRBV7-2	TRBJ2-2
CASSRRGMNTGELFF	TRBV7-8	TRBJ2-2
CASSFDREAFF	TRBV11-2	TRBJ1-1
CATSEVLRSGNTQYF	TRBV24-1	TRBJ2-3
CASSSLPGSYEQYF	TRBV7-2	TRBJ2-7
CASSYRTFSGNTIYF	TRBV14	TRBJ1-3
CASSLEAGPYEQYF	TRBV5-1	TRBJ2-7
CASNRQWYNEQFF	TRBV6-1	TRBJ2-1
CASTSGGSYNEQFF	TRBV9	TRBJ2-1
CASSLVVTGEAFF	TRBV7-2	TRBJ1-1
CASSLLGQGQSPLHF	TRBV7-2	TRBJ1-6
CASSRTGRQETQYF	TRBV6-6	TRBJ2-5